This T cell receptor (beta chain) was identified in a study of T cell repertoires in cytomegalovirus infection. Background on the study: Public signatures in TCR beta pointed to CMV infection and matching HLA type. Overall study results and limits: In two of eight donors, the top clonotype was HLA-C-restricted CMV-specific.

V trimming: 2 bases; J trimming: 0 bases; junction bases outside the gene matches: 4. This CDR3 spans 16 amino acids. CDR1 is SGHVS, CDR2 FQNEAQ, per germline. This clonotype came up many times. Its antigen is undetermined. MiXCR, applied by TCRdb to the reads, yields one record per CDR3 protein. The table records 150,000 to 200,000 distinct CDR3 sequences, 7.5% to 10% of them present only once. The material sequenced was PBMCs. The receptor was isolated from a human donor in good health (CMV status not recorded). Some clones in this sample may be carry-over from other donors' samples. The rearrangement links TRBV7-8 to TRBJ1-3; TRBD1 matches at 7 bases. The CDR3 region is CASSLRTGLSGNTIYF. As DNA, the CDR3 is TGTGCCAGCAGCTTACGGACAGGACTCTCTGGAAACACCATATATTTT.